These 8 T cell receptor beta chains were sequenced from one sample in a study of CD8+CD57+ T cells in acquired aplastic anemia. CD8+CD57+ cell expansion had been shown by flow cytometry in patients chosen for sequencing. Profiling of TCR beta VDJ combinations and CDR3 sequences used genomic DNA as template. TCRdb used MiXCR to reprocess the reads, holding one entry per CDR3 protein. The sample includes over 150,000 distinct CDR3 sequences, roughly 65% of them seen just once. The specimen sequenced was sorted CD4+, CD8+, or CD8+CD57+ T cells (not recorded which) from PBMCs. All receptors come from a human donor with aplastic anemia.

This clonotype was detected a few times. The rearrangement links TRBV20-1 to TRBJ1-5; D is undetermined. With 4 bases removed from V and 1 base from J, the gap between germline ends came to 8 bases. This CDR3 is built from 13 residues. Germline CDR1 and CDR2: DFQATT and SNEGSKA (reference sequence). CDR3 amino acids: CSAIGGSNQPQHF. CDR3 sequence (DNA): TGCAGTGCTATTGGAGGGAGCAATCAGCCCCAGCATTTT.

This clonotype came up many times. The rearrangement uses TRBV7-3 and TRBJ2-1, with TRBD2 identical over 9 bases. Germline V CDR1 and CDR2: SGHTA, FQGTGA. V shed 4 bases and J 7 bases; nucleotides not matched to a gene: 5. This CDR3 has 14 residues. The CDR3 DNA reads TGTGCCAGCAGCTCGGGACTAGCAAGGAATGAGCAGTTCTTC. Residues: CASSSGLARNEQFF.

The chain joins TRBV5-1 to TRBJ1-2; 7 nucleotides align to TRBD1. CDR1 and CDR2 (germline): SGHRS, YFSETQ. Germline trimming cut 0 bases from V and 4 bases from J; bases unmatched to any gene: 6. This CDR3 contains 15 residues. The CDR3 protein is CASSLETGVGYGYTF. The CDR3 bases are TGCGCCAGCAGCTTGGAAACAGGGGTCGGCTATGGCTACACCTTC.

This clonotype appeared many times. V is TRBV29-1 and J is TRBJ2-5, with D possibly TRBD1 on 6 matching bases. This CDR3 has 14 amino acids. V lost 3 bases and J lost 5, with 16 bases in between. Germline assignment: CDR1 SQVTM and CDR2 ANQGSEA. This CDR3 reads CSVEAAGDVETQYF. CDR3 DNA: TGCAGCGTTGAGGCGGCAGGGGATGTCGAGACCCAGTACTTC.

This chain links TRBV2 with TRBJ2-6; 9 bases fit TRBD1. Germline CDR1 is SNHLY and CDR2 is FYNNEI. The CDR3 sequence is 17 residues long. V trimming: 4 bases; J trimming: 3 bases; junction bases outside the gene matches: 7. DNA for the CDR3: TGTGCCAGCAGTGGGTTAAAGGGACAGGGTGGGGCCAACGTCCTGACTTTC. Encoded protein: CASSGLKGQGGANVLTF.

The chain is built from TRBV2 and TRBJ2-7; 9 bases align to TRBD2. J gave up 5 bases and V 4 bases, and 12 bases lay outside the gene matches. CDR1 is SNHLY and CDR2 is FYNNEI in the germline V gene. This CDR3 spans 16 amino acids. In DNA form, the CDR3 reads TGTGCCAGCAGTGGGTCGTTAGCGGGGGTCAGCGACGAGCAGTACGTC. Its translation: CASSGSLAGVSDEQYV.

This clonotype was seen just once. This chain connects TRBV7-3 to TRBJ2-3; possibly TRBD1 for D (6 bases). CDR3 size: 14 residues. V dropped 1 base and J dropped 4 bases, with 9 bases sitting between them. Germline V gives CDR1 SGHTA, CDR2 FQGTGA. The CDR3 here is CASSLNRVSDTQYF. The DNA for the CDR3 is TGTGCCAGCAGCTTAAACAGGGTATCAGATACGCAGTATTTT.

This clonotype occurred once. The chain joins TRBV29-1 to TRBJ2-5; D uncertain. The CDR3 length is 13 residues. V was shortened by 3 bases and J by 4 bases, with 12 bases between the two germline ends. CDR1 is SQVTM and CDR2 is ANQGSEA in the germline V gene. The CDR3 spells CSVEVIVGETQYF. CDR3 bases: TGCAGCGTTGAGGTAATAGTGGGAGAGACCCAGTACTTC.